This TCR beta chain was captured in a study of control samples from healthy donors and cancer patients. The protocol was immunoSEQ multiplex PCR, while the TCRdb copy is restricted to in-frame clones and leaves out a portion. The sample has tens of thousands of clones, roughly 87% seen once. CDR1 MGHDK and CDR2 SYGVNS come from the germline V gene. The J segment lost 3 bases and the V segment lost 7 bases, leaving 8 bases of the junction unmatched. The CDR3 sequence is 15 residues long. This clone has only one observation. This chain uses TRBV25-1 with TRBJ2-1; 8 nucleotides align to TRBD2. Sequencing used blood. The receptor was derived from a woman in her forties or fifties in good health. CDR3 DNA sequence: TGTGCCAGCACTGAGGCCGGGAGGGACTACAATGAGCAGTTCTTC. It yields the protein CASTEAGRDYNEQFF.